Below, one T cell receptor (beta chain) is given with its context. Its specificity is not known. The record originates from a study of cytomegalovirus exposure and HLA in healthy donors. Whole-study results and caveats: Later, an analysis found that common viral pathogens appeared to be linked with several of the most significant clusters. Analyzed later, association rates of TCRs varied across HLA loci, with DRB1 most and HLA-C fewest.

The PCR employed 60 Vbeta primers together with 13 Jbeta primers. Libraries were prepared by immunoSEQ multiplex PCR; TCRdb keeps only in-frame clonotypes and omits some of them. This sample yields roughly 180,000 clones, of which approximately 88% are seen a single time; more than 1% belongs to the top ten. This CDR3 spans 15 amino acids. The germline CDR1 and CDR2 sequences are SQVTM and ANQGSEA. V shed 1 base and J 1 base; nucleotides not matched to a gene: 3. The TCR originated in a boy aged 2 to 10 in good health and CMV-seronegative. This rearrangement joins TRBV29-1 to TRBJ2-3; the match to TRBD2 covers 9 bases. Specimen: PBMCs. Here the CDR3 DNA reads TGCAGCGTTGAAGGGGTAGCGGGAGGCACAGATACGCAGTATTTT. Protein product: CSVEGVAGGTDTQYF.